The 19 T cell receptor beta chains reported below all come from one sample, sequenced in a study of Ad26.COV2.S vaccination and SARS-CoV-2 variants. Treatment defined: some 19 received Ad26.COV2.S at low or high dose, single or two shots; about five received placebo; per-sample allocation not given. It was on day 63 after the first vaccine or placebo injection that samples were taken. Generated by immunoSEQ multiplex PCR, the TCRdb table keeps only in-frame clones and is missing some. In the table there are about 350,000 clones, 80% to 90% of which are singletons. The sequencing used peripheral blood, collected in a trial of Ad26.COV2.S vaccine versus placebo. The source of these receptors is a person aged 18-65 years who received the Ad26.COV2.S COVID-19 vaccine or a placebo.

The chain carries TRBV5-1 and TRBJ2-1; D gene uncertain. CDR1 is SGHRS, CDR2 YFSETQ, per germline. V lost 6 bases and J lost 2, with 15 bases in between. This CDR3 has 15 residues. The DNA for the CDR3 is TGCGCCAGCAATAGTAACCGGGTGGCCTACAATGAGCAGTTCTTC. This gives the protein CASNSNRVAYNEQFF.

The chain combines TRBV7-9 with TRBJ2-1; TRBD1 aligns across 8 bases. With 5 bases clipped from V and 15 bases from J, the junction kept 12 bases outside the gene matches. Germline assignment: CDR1 SEHNR and CDR2 FQNEAQ (reference sequence). This CDR3 has 13 amino acids. The DNA for the CDR3 is TGTGCCAGCAGCGAAGGGACCGGGACAGGTTCGTTCTTC. It encodes CASSEGTGTGSFF.

In the case of this clone: Mismatch with germline at one junction end may stem from a read error. V usage is TRBV20-1 and J usage is TRBJ2-1, with TRBD2 identical over 12 bases. From germline, CDR1 is DFQATT and CDR2 SNEGSKA (reference sequence). This CDR3 spans 11 amino acids. The DNA of the CDR3 is TGTCTAGCGGGAGGGCACAATGAGCAGTTCTTC. It encodes CLAGGHNEQFF.

The chain combines TRBV5-1 with TRBJ2-3; 8 bases match TRBD2. Looked up from germline, CDR1 is SGHRS and CDR2 is YFSETQ. The CDR3 consists of 15 residues. V was clipped by 4 bases and J by 0 bases; unmatched bases: 4. CDR3 in amino acids: CASSGSGRSTDTQYF. CDR3 in DNA: TGCGCCAGCAGCGGGAGCGGGAGAAGCACAGATACGCAGTATTTT.

The chain is built from TRBV19 and TRBJ1-2, with a tentative D call TRBD1 (5 bases). V shed 9 bases and J shed 3 bases, with 14 bases lying between them. The length of the CDR3 is 13 residues. The V gene's germline CDR1 is LNHDA and CDR2 SQIVND (reference sequence). The CDR3 sequence: CASRGEVYYGYTF. CDR3 nucleotides: TGTGCCAGCAGAGGGGAGGTTTACTATGGCTACACCTTC. Variable domain in full (rest from reference TRBV19 and TRBJ1-2): DGGITQSPKYLFRKEGQNVTLSCEQNLNHDAMYWYRQDPGQGLRLIYYSQIVNDFQKGDIAEGYSVSREKKESFPLTVTSAQKNPTAFYLCASRGEVYYGYTFGSGTRLTVV.

The gene calls are TRBV5-1 and TRBJ2-4, with 8 bases identical to TRBD1. The V gene's germline CDR1 is SGHRS and CDR2 YFSETQ. V gave up 0 bases and J gave up 0 bases; unmatched junction bases: 8. This CDR3 is 18 amino acids long. The CDR3 sequence is CASSLGQGAGVAKNIQYF. As DNA, the CDR3 is TGCGCCAGCAGCTTGGGGCAGGGGGCAGGGGTAGCCAAAAACATTCAGTACTTC. Complete variable domain (other parts from reference TRBV5-1 and TRBJ2-4): KAGVTQTPRYLIKTRGQQVTLSCSPISGHRSVSWYQQTPGQGLQFLFEYFSETQRNKGNFPGRFSGRQFSNSRSEMNVSTLELGDSALYLCASSLGQGAGVAKNIQYFGAGTRLSVL.

The gene calls are TRBV15 and TRBJ1-3; D call uncertain. CDR1 LNHNV and CDR2 YYDKDF come from the germline V gene (reference sequence). V lost 3 bases to trimming and J lost 0 bases, with 12 bases between them. The CDR3 sequence is 16 residues long. In nucleotides, the CDR3 is TGTGCCACCAGCAGGCAGAAGGCCCTCTCTGGAAACACCATATATTTT. The encoded protein is CATSRQKALSGNTIYF.

The chain combines TRBV11-2 with TRBJ2-3; weak D call: TRBD2 (7 bases). The CDR3 is 15 amino acids. Germline CDR1 and CDR2: SGHAT and FQNNGV. V dropped 5 bases and J dropped 2 bases, with 14 bases sitting between them. The CDR3 is CASSDRGAYTDTQYF. CDR3 DNA: TGTGCCAGCAGCGACCGGGGGGCGTACACAGATACGCAGTATTTT.

The CDR3 nucleotides are TGTGCCAGCAGCTCCGGGACTAGCGAAAAGAAAGAGACCCAGTACTTC. Amino acid sequence: CASSSGTSEKKETQYF. The J gene is TRBJ2-5, the V gene TRBV7-9, with 10 bases lining up with TRBD2. The length of the CDR3 is 16 residues. The trim removed 4 bases at V and 3 bases at J, leaving 8 bases unmatched. Looked up from germline, CDR1 is SEHNR and CDR2 is FQNEAQ (reference sequence).

The chain links TRBV7-2 to TRBJ1-3; the D gene is possibly TRBD1 (5 bases). The CDR3 spans 13 residues. The ends were cut back, 9 bases at V and 7 bases at J, with 16 bases in the middle. Per the germline V gene, CDR1 is SGHTA and CDR2 is FQGNSA. The CDR3 DNA reads TGTGCCAGTGATCGGGCAGGGTCGAACACCATATATTTT. Translated, it gives CASDRAGSNTIYF.

The V call is TRBV4-1, the J call TRBJ1-5; the D gene is possibly TRBD1 (6 bases). The V gene's germline CDR1 is MGHRA and CDR2 YSYEKL. CDR3 length: 16 residues. Trimming stripped 4 bases from V and 5 bases from J, with 18 bases between. CDR3 region: CASSRSRDKGDQPQHF. DNA of the CDR3: TGCGCCAGCAGCCGGTCCCGGGACAAGGGGGATCAGCCCCAGCATTTT.

In this sample, this clone turned up many times. The DNA of the CDR3 is TGTGCCTTGACTCGGACAGGGGACTACGAGCAGTACTTC. The encoded protein is CALTRTGDYEQYF. The chain employs TRBV30 and TRBJ2-7; TRBD1 aligns across 9 bases. CDR1 and CDR2 from the germline V gene are GTSNPN and SVGIG (reference sequence). Unmatched junction bases numbered 7, after V lost 7 bases and J lost 3 bases. The CDR3 sequence is 13 residues long. Variable domain in full (rest from reference TRBV30 and TRBJ2-7): SQTIHQWPATLVQPVGSPLSLECTVEGTSNPNLYWYRQAAGRGLQLLFYSVGIGQISSEVPQNLSASRPQDRQFILSSKKLLLSDSGFYLCALTRTGDYEQYFGPGTRLTVT.

The chain recombines TRBV11-3 with TRBJ2-1; perhaps TRBD2 as D (8 bases). V was cut by 3 bases and J by 9 bases, with 30 bases left in between. The CDR3 loop spans 19 amino acids. Germline CDR1 is SGHNT and CDR2 is YENEEA. The CDR3 bases are TGTGCCAGCAGCTTCACCGGGACAGCCGCGGGGGGCCGGAATCCTGAGCAGTTCTTC. Translated, it gives CASSFTGTAAGGRNPEQFF.

This chain joins TRBV7-2 and TRBJ2-3, with unresolved D. In germline, CDR1 is SGHTA, CDR2 FQGNSA. The CDR3 contains 13 residues. V was cut by 8 bases and J by 5 bases, with 14 bases left in between. DNA for the CDR3: TGTGCCAGCGGCGGAATAGGTGGAGATACGCAGTATTTT. Its protein product is CASGGIGGDTQYF.

J is TRBJ2-7 and V is TRBV13; the D gene is possibly TRBD2 (6 bases). This CDR3 region has 16 residues. Germline assignment: CDR1 PRHDT and CDR2 FYEKMQ (reference sequence). V was clipped by 9 bases and J by 0 bases, with 21 bases between them. The CDR3 protein is CASKGDRHSGSYEQYF. Here the CDR3 DNA reads TGTGCCAGTAAAGGAGACCGCCATAGCGGCTCCTACGAGCAGTACTTC.

For the CDR3, the DNA is TGTGCCAGCTCTAGGCGGGAGACCCAGTACTTC. Protein sequence: CASSRRETQYF. V gene TRBV7-8 combines with J gene TRBJ2-5; no reliable D call. The germline CDR1 and CDR2 sequences are SGHVS and FQNEAQ. The CDR3 spans 11 residues. The V and J ends lost 8 bases and 5 bases respectively, with 9 bases between them. The whole variable domain, filled in from reference TRBV7-8 and TRBJ2-5, reads GAGVSQSPRYKVAKRGQDVALRCDPISGHVSLFWYQQALGQGPEFLTYFQNEAQLDKSGLPSDRFFAERPEGSVSTLKIQRTQQEDSAVYLCASSRRETQYFGPGTRLLVL.

This rearrangement joins TRBV15 to TRBJ2-3; D might be TRBD1 or TRBD2, each matching 6 bases. V lost 0 bases and J 6 bases, leaving 19 bases between the germline ends. The CDR3 length is 17 residues. Germline CDR1 LNHNV, CDR2 YYDKDF (reference sequence). CDR3 DNA sequence: TGTGCCACCAGCAGAGACCCGCTTGGGGGGCGCGGGGATACGCAGTATTTT. This codes for CATSRDPLGGRGDTQYF.

The rearrangement links TRBV4-3 to TRBJ1-5; no reliable D call. CDR1 is LGHNA and CDR2 is YSLEER in the germline V gene. Trimming removed 0 bases from V and 0 bases from J, with 9 bases in between. CDR3 size: 16 residues. The CDR3 region has the DNA TGCGCCAGCAGCCAAGATTACGGTAATAGCAATCAGCCCCAGCATTTT. Its translation: CASSQDYGNSNQPQHF.

The V and J genes are TRBV29-1 and TRBJ2-3; D is possibly TRBD1 or TRBD2 (6 bases each). Germline lookup yields CDR1 SQVTM and CDR2 ANQGSEA. Trimming shortened V by 5 bases and J by 6 bases, and 21 bases separated the two germline ends. CDR3 length: 15 residues. For the CDR3, the DNA is TGCAGCGTTACCGGGACACTAAAAGGGGGGGATACGCAGTATTTT. Protein: CSVTGTLKGGDTQYF.